A single sample is the source of the 8 T cell receptor beta chains below, sequenced in a study of T cell responses to AZD1222 COVID-19 vaccine. Sequencing was performed with immunoSEQ multiplex PCR; in TCRdb, only in-frame clones are kept and a portion is missing. The profile shows fewer than 120,000 clones, under 95% of them singletons. The sample was peripheral blood, taken on day 0 of AZD1222 vaccination. These receptors were taken from an adult in good health.

The chain carries TRBV5-4 and TRBJ1-1, with TRBD1 as a possible D gene (6 bases). V lost 4 bases and J 2 bases, leaving 15 bases between the germline ends. The CDR3 length is 15 residues. CDR1 SGHNT and CDR2 YYREEE come from the germline V gene (reference sequence). The CDR3 is CASSPAGALNTEAFF. DNA of the CDR3: TGTGCCAGCAGCCCTGCGGGGGCCCTTAACACTGAAGCTTTCTTT.

The CDR3 region is CASSLMSSGGVDTQYF. In nucleotides, the CDR3 is TGCGCCAGCAGCTTGATGTCTAGCGGGGGGGTAGATACGCAGTATTTT. The V gene is TRBV5-1, the J gene TRBJ2-3, with 12 bases aligning to TRBD2. CDR3 length: 16 residues. After removal of 1 base from V and 5 bases from J, the junction contained 5 bases not matched to a gene. Germline V gene lookup returns CDR1 SGHRS and CDR2 YFSETQ.

This clone came up a few times. J is TRBJ1-6 and V is TRBV6-4; D is undetermined. CDR1 and CDR2 from the germline V gene are MRHNA and SNTAGT. Trimming took 4 bases from V and 9 from J, leaving 10 bases between them. This CDR3 has 13 amino acids. CDR3 residues: CASSVDPSSPLHF. In DNA, the CDR3 is TGTGCCAGCAGTGTGGACCCCAGTTCACCCCTCCACTTT.

This clone was observed a single time. The rearrangement uses TRBV7-9 and TRBJ1-4; D is possibly TRBD1 (6 bases). Germline V lookup: CDR1 SEHNR, CDR2 FQNEAQ (reference sequence). Trimming left V 5 bases short and J 8 bases short, with 15 bases between. CDR3 size: 14 residues. Written as DNA, the CDR3 is TGTGCCAGCAGCGTAACAGGGTATAGCGAAAAACTGTTTTTT. Translating it yields CASSVTGYSEKLFF.

This clone has a single count. The chain uses TRBV11-2 and TRBJ2-5; D is unclear. Trimming cost V 1 base and J 5 bases, with 5 bases left between them. The CDR3 consists of 12 residues. Germline V gene sequence: CDR1 SGHAT, CDR2 FQNNGV. DNA for the CDR3: TGTGCCAGCAGCTTAGCCCGCGAGACCCAGTACTTC. Encoded protein: CASSLARETQYF. The full variable domain, rest sourced from reference TRBV11-2 and TRBJ2-5, is EAGVAQSPRYKIIEKRQSVAFWCNPISGHATLYWYQQILGQGPKLLIQFQNNGVVDDSQLPKDRFSAERLKGVDSTLKIQPAKLEDSAVYLCASSLARETQYFGPGTRLLVL.

This chain uses TRBV5-1 with TRBJ2-3, with TRBD2 identical over 9 bases. Losses at the gene ends were 8 bases for V and 0 bases for J; bases not matched to a gene: 10. The CDR3 is 16 amino acids. The germline gives CDR1 SGHRS, CDR2 YFSETQ. CDR3 nucleotides: TGCGCCAGTCGTTGGGGCGGGGGGGCCAGCACAGATACGCAGTATTTT. This encodes CASRWGGGASTDTQYF.

In the case of this clone: This sample includes further DNA sequences coding for the same CDR3. The chain joins TRBV7-9 to TRBJ1-2; unclear D gene. The CDR3 totals 10 residues. Trimming stripped 8 bases from V and 4 bases from J, with 5 bases between. Germline assignment: CDR1 SEHNR and CDR2 FQNEAQ (reference sequence). The CDR3: CASGVYGYTF. CDR3 bases: TGTGCCAGCGGAGTCTATGGCTACACCTTC.

The chain recombines TRBV6-6 with TRBJ2-7, with 11 bases that match TRBD2. Germline trimming cut 7 bases from V and 5 bases from J; bases unmatched to any gene: 13. Germline lookup yields CDR1 MNHNY and CDR2 SVGAGI (reference sequence). The CDR3 has 16 residues. The CDR3 DNA sequence: TGTGCCAGCACCTATTCCGGGACTAGCGGTCGACACGAGCAGTACTTC. As protein: CASTYSGTSGRHEQYF.